This TCR beta chain was profiled in a study of cytomegalovirus exposure and HLA in healthy donors. About the study: About 85 million unique TCRs from HLA-typed donors were held in an early release of data.

V was cut by 5 bases and J by 9 bases, with 17 bases left in between. In germline, CDR1 is SGHTA, CDR2 FQGNSA. The CDR3 spans 13 residues. Notes on the study in general: For most TCR sequences rarity was the rule, although some public TCRs occurred in many donors. Per a later analysis, 15,000 to 20,000 TCR beta sequences showed association with HLA alleles at 0.05 false discovery rate.

13 Jbeta primers and 60 Vbeta primers were used for the PCR. The assay was immunoSEQ multiplex PCR, and TCRdb's table has in-frame clones only and misses some. This sample has 130,000 to 150,000 clones, with roughly 9.4% found just once. To note about this clone: The antigen is unknown.

The source of this sequence is a male donor in good health and CMV-seronegative. This chain uses TRBV7-2 with TRBJ2-7; D gene unclear. The sample taken for sequencing was PBMCs. Here the CDR3 reads CASSINDLAAQYF. The CDR3, as DNA: TGTGCCAGCAGCATAAATGACCTGGCGGCGCAGTACTTC.